This is a list of T cell receptor beta chains from one sample in a study of T cells in Graves' hyperthyroidism and ophthalmopathy. Each CDR3 protein is one row after TCRdb ran MiXCR on the multiplex PCR reads. Of about 400,000 distinct CDR3 sequences listed, over 12% were seen once; the top ten hold 13%. Sequenced input: blood. The receptors shown here come from a man aged 18 to 30 with Graves' ophthalmopathy. Each CDR3 is given with its conserved first and last residue. The D gene is left open where the match is weak. For some rows the clone size is stated as once, few or many, or as a class when expanded; others skip it.

TRBJ2-7	many	.	TRBV5-1	CASSLSRSPGTPTVEQYF	TGCGCCAGCAGCTTGTCACGGTCCCCAGGAACCCCTACCGTCGAGCAGTACTTC
TRBJ2-2	few	.	TRBV24-1	CATSDLGQNTGELFF	TGTGCCACCAGTGATCTGGGACAGAACACCGGGGAGCTGTTTTTT
TRBJ2-2	.	.	TRBV12-3/TRBV12-4	CASSFRPGVAGELFF	TGTGCCAGCAGCTTTAGACCGGGGGTGGCCGGGGAGCTGTTTTTT
TRBJ1-4	few	.	TRBV14	CASSHFDGFRNEKLFF	TGTGCCAGCAGCCATTTTGACGGATTCCGTAATGAAAAACTGTTTTTT
TRBJ2-1	.	.	TRBV6-1	CASCLSGTGHNEQFF	TGTGCCAGCTGCCTCTCTGGGACTGGGCACAATGAGCAGTTCTTC
TRBJ1-1	many	.	TRBV6-2/TRBV6-3	CASSYFGDDEAFF	TGTGCCAGCAGTTACTTTGGGGACGATGAGGCTTTCTTT
TRBJ2-7	few	TRBD2	TRBV4-1	CASSQEPPGGIISYEQYF	TGCGCCAGCAGCCAAGAACCCCCGGGAGGCATTATCTCCTACGAGCAGTACTTC
TRBJ2-1	many	TRBD1	TRBV29-1	CSVSGTGGTNEQFF	TGCAGCGTTTCCGGGACAGGGGGCACGAATGAGCAGTTCTTC
TRBJ1-1	many	.	TRBV7-9	CASSLVETANTEAFF	TGTGCCAGCAGCTTAGTAGAGACAGCGAACACTGAAGCTTTCTTT
TRBJ2-1	many	TRBD2	TRBV3-1	CASSLGSGLTPREQFF	TGTGCCAGCAGCCTAGGCTCGGGACTAACTCCAAGGGAGCAGTTCTTC
TRBJ2-7	many	TRBD2	TRBV6-2/TRBV6-3	CASSYSMERGYEQYF	TGTGCCAGCAGTTACTCGATGGAGCGGGGCTACGAGCAGTACTTC
TRBJ2-3	many	.	TRBV3-1	CASSQDRSPPQYF	TGTGCCAGCAGCCAAGATAGGAGCCCTCCCCAGTATTTT
TRBJ1-6	.	.	TRBV27	CASRAYRDNLYNSPLHF	TGTGCCAGCAGAGCTTACCGGGACAATTTATATAATTCACCCCTCCACTTT
TRBJ2-4	.	.	TRBV6-2/TRBV6-3	CASSYSGYRNIQYF	TGTGCCAGCAGTTACTCAGGATACCGAAACATTCAGTACTTC
TRBJ2-1	many	TRBD2	TRBV7-2	CASSVSRTIAGIESYEQFF	TGTGCCAGCAGCGTTAGTCGGACCATAGCGGGAATTGAAAGCTATGAGCAGTTCTTC
TRBJ1-6	many	TRBD1	TRBV7-9	CASSPLRQGEMAPLHF	TGTGCCAGCAGCCCCTTAAGGCAGGGGGAAATGGCACCCCTCCACTTT
TRBJ1-3	.	.	TRBV9	CASSGGMSGNTIYF	TGTGCCAGCAGCGGGGGGATGTCTGGAAACACCATATATTTT
TRBJ1-2	many	.	TRBV20-1	CSARDTSGLPGYTF	TGCAGTGCTCGGGACACGTCAGGCCTCCCCGGCTACACCTTC
TRBJ1-2	many	TRBD1	TRBV20-1	CSARDPREGAGYGYTF	TGCAGTGCTAGAGATCCCCGAGAGGGGGCTGGCTATGGCTACACCTTC
TRBJ1-5	many	.	TRBV30	CAWSVQGGMGNQPQHF	TGTGCCTGGAGTGTCCAGGGAGGGATGGGCAATCAGCCCCAGCATTTT
TRBJ2-1	.	.	TRBV4-2	CASSQDLDEQFF	TGTGCCAGCAGCCAAGATCTAGATGAGCAGTTCTTC
TRBJ2-1	few	TRBD1	TRBV29-1	CSARDSYNEQFF	TGCAGCGCGAGGGACAGTTACAATGAGCAGTTCTTC
TRBJ1-5	many	TRBD1	TRBV6-5	CASSYSKEFGTANQPQHF	TGTGCCAGCAGTTACTCAAAAGAATTCGGGACAGCTAATCAGCCCCAGCATTTT
TRBJ2-7	.	.	TRBV11-2	CASSLSPGADEQYF	TGTGCCAGCAGCTTAAGTCCCGGGGCCGACGAGCAGTACTTC
TRBJ1-4	many	.	TRBV30	CAWAPGGDNEKLFF	TGTGCCTGGGCCCCCGGGGGAGATAATGAAAAACTGTTTTTT
TRBJ2-5	many	TRBD1	TRBV29-1	CSLLTGRETQYF	TGCAGCTTATTGACAGGGCGAGAGACCCAGTACTTC
TRBJ1-1	many	TRBD1	TRBV20-1	CSAKGTGVTEAFF	TGCAGTGCTAAGGGGACAGGGGTTACTGAAGCTTTCTTT
TRBJ2-3	many	TRBD2	TRBV10-1	CASSEGVNLRRGSPDTQYF	TGCGCCAGCAGTGAGGGGGTTAACTTACGGCGGGGGAGTCCAGATACGCAGTATTTT
TRBJ2-7	many	.	TRBV20-1	CSAGGTSPDEQYF	TGCAGTGCTGGCGGGACGTCGCCTGACGAGCAGTACTTC
TRBJ1-2	many	.	TRBV7-9	CASSLGAASFYGYTF	TGTGCCAGCAGCTTAGGGGCAGCGTCTTTCTATGGCTACACCTTC
TRBJ2-7	many	TRBD2	TRBV6-1	CASSTWTSGAFEQYF	TGTGCCAGCAGCACCTGGACTAGCGGGGCCTTCGAGCAGTACTTC
TRBJ2-1	many	.	TRBV7-2	CASSSTTGYNEQFF	TGTGCCAGCAGCTCCACGACAGGTTACAATGAGCAGTTCTTC
TRBJ2-3	.	TRBD2	TRBV11-2	CASSQAPSGSLPRTDTQYF	TGTGCCAGCAGCCAGGCCCCTAGCGGGAGCCTGCCACGCACAGATACGCAGTATTTT
TRBJ2-5	.	TRBD2	TRBV20-1	CSAKTPAGGPETQYF	TGCAGTGCTAAGACACCAGCGGGGGGGCCCGAGACCCAGTACTTC
TRBJ2-5	many	TRBD1	TRBV5-1	CASSTGTVQETQYF	TGCGCCAGCAGCACTGGGACAGTCCAAGAGACCCAGTACTTC
TRBJ1-5	.	.	TRBV5-8	CASSLFLGSDPFQPQHF	TGTGCCAGCAGCTTGTTCCTAGGCAGTGACCCCTTCCAGCCCCAGCATTTT
TRBJ2-7	many	.	TRBV20-1	CSASTQYEQYF	TGCAGTGCTAGTACGCAGTACGAGCAGTACTTC
TRBJ2-7	.	.	TRBV27	CASSLSGVYNEQYF	TGTGCCAGCAGTTTATCTGGGGTTTATAACGAGCAGTACTTC
TRBJ1-1	many	.	TRBV5-1	CASSSGLEAFF	TGCGCCAGCAGCTCGGGGCTCGAAGCTTTCTTT
TRBJ1-1	many	.	TRBV5-1	CASSLNNPPAFF	TGCGCCAGCAGCTTGAACAATCCCCCGGCTTTCTTT
TRBJ2-7	many	.	TRBV29-1	CSVLNMDTYEQYF	TGCAGCGTTTTAAATATGGACACCTACGAGCAGTACTTC
TRBJ2-2	.	.	TRBV2	CASSYTGYGELFF	TGTGCCAGCAGTTACACAGGGTACGGGGAGCTGTTTTTT
TRBJ1-3	.	TRBD1	TRBV24-1	CATSDSGTGEYF	TGTGCCACCAGTGATTCCGGGACAGGGGAATATTTT
TRBJ2-2	.	.	TRBV9	CASSPLPSRGELFF	TGTGCCAGCAGCCCCCTCCCTAGCCGCGGGGAGCTGTTTTTT
TRBJ2-2	many	.	TRBV11-3	CASSPPGANGELFF	TGTGCCAGCAGCCCCCCAGGGGCTAACGGGGAGCTGTTTTTT
TRBJ2-3	.	TRBD2	TRBV7-8	CASSLDLSGSTDTQYF	TGTGCCAGCAGCTTAGACCTTAGCGGGAGTACAGATACGCAGTATTTT
TRBJ2-7	many	TRBD1	TRBV11-2	CASSIQGGGQGRPYEQYF	TGTGCCAGCAGCATACAAGGAGGGGGACAGGGGCGGCCCTACGAGCAGTACTTC
TRBJ1-1	.	.	TRBV20-1	CSAGLQGTAAEAFF	TGCAGTGCGGGACTACAGGGAACGGCGGCTGAAGCTTTCTTT